This record covers a single T cell receptor (beta chain). The antigen is undetermined. This sample is part of a study of cytomegalovirus exposure and HLA in healthy donors. The wider study: The same platform was used for the 90 to 150 validation repertoires as for the 650 to 800 first-cohort repertoires, as reported in a later analysis. Study-level points and caveats: Subsequent analysis found a tendency for first-cohort TCR clusters to co-occur within the 110 or so validation repertoires. There were some public TCRs occurring in many donors, but most TCR sequences were rare. The listing of 150 or so TCR beta chains classed them as cytomegalovirus-associated.

This table comes from immunoSEQ multiplex PCR, and its TCRdb copy is limited to in-frame clones, with some not included. The data show about 120,000 clones, more than 70% seen once. The sample consisted of PBMCs. The TCR originated in a woman aged 25 to 39 in good health and CMV-seronegative.

The CDR3 region is CASSPGAGDTEAFF. For the CDR3, the DNA is TGTGCCAGCAGCCCGGGGGCGGGGGACACTGAAGCTTTCTTT. The chain links TRBV5-6 to TRBJ1-1, with D possibly matching TRBD1 (6 bases). The germline V and J ends were trimmed by 4 bases and 3 bases, with 13 bases remaining between them. In germline, CDR1 is SGHDT, CDR2 YYEEEE. This CDR3 has 14 residues.